Sequencing of this T cell receptor (beta chain) was carried out in a study of post-analysis software for immune sequencing data. Remarks on this clonotype: What it binds is unknown.

V dropped 2 bases and J dropped 0; count of bases not matched to a gene: 4. Germline lookup yields CDR1 SGHTA and CDR2 FQGNSA. This CDR3 region has 15 residues. Study-wide results and caveats: Among a handful of TRBV segments more frequent in patients than controls were TRBV5-6, TRBV5-1 and TRBV20-1. Controls' normalized Chao1 diversity significantly exceeded that of multiple sclerosis patients.

TCR beta libraries were prepared from cDNA with unique molecular identifiers. TCRdb analysed the PCR reads with MiXCR anew, one entry per CDR3 protein. This table holds roughly 570,000 distinct CDR3 sequences, around 31% found once. This receptor was identified in a girl aged 2 to 17 with multiple sclerosis. The gene calls are TRBV7-2 and TRBJ2-7, with 7 positions matching TRBD1. Sequencing input: blood. The CDR3 sequence is CASSLPWDSSYEQYF. CDR3 nucleotide sequence: TGTGCCAGCAGCTTACCCTGGGACAGCTCCTACGAGCAGTACTTC. The whole variable domain, remainder taken from reference TRBV7-2 and TRBJ2-7, is GAGVSQSPSNKVTEKGKDVELRCDPISGHTALYWYRQSLGQGLEFLIYFQGNSAPDKSGLPSDRFSAERTGGSVSTLTIQRTQQEDSAVYLCASSLPWDSSYEQYFGPGTRLTVT.